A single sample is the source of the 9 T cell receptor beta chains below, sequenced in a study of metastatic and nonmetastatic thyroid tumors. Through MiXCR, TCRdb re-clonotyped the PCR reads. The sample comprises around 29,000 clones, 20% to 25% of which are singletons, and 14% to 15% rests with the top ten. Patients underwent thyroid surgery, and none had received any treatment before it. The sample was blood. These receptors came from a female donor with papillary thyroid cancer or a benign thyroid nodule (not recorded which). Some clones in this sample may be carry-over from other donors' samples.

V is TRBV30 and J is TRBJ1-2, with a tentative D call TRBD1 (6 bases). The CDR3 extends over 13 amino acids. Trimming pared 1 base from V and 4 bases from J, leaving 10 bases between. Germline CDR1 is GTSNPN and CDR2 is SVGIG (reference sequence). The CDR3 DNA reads TGTGCCTGGAGTGGTCAGGGGAGCTATGGCTACACCTTC. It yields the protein CAWSGQGSYGYTF.

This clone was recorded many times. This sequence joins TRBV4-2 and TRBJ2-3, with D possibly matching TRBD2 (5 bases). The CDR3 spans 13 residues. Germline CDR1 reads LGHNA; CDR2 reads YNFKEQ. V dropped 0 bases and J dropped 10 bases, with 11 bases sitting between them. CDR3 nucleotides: TGTGCCAGCAGCCAAGATTCCCAGCGGCCGCAGTATTTT. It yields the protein CASSQDSQRPQYF.

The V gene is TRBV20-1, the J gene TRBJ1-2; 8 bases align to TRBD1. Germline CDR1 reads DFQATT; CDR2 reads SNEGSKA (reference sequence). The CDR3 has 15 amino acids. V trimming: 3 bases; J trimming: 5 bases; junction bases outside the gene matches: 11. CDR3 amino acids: CSASSGGAQFYGYTF. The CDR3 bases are TGCAGTGCTAGTTCAGGGGGCGCCCAATTTTATGGCTACACCTTC.

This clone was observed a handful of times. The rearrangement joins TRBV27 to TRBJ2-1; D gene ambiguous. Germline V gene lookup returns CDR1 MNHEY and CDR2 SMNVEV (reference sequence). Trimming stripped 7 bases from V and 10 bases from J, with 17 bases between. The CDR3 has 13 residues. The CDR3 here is CASTGLGSREQFF. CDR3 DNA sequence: TGTGCCAGCACTGGTCTGGGTAGTAGGGAGCAGTTCTTC.

This CDR3 is CAISEQTVILGGYTF. CDR3 sequence (DNA): TGTGCCATCAGTGAGCAGACAGTTATCTTAGGCGGCTACACCTTC. V gene TRBV10-3 combines with J gene TRBJ1-2; TRBD1 is a possible D gene (5 bases). CDR1 is ENHRY, CDR2 SYGVKD, per germline. This CDR3 is built from 15 residues. Trimming shortened V by 2 bases and J by 8 bases, and 18 bases separated the two germline ends.

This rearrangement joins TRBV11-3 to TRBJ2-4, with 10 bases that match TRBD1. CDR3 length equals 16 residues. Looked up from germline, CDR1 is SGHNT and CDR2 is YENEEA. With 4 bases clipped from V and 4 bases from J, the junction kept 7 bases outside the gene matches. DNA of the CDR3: TGTGCCAGCAGCTCAAGAGTGGGACAGGGGAAAAACATTCAGTACTTC. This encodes CASSSRVGQGKNIQYF. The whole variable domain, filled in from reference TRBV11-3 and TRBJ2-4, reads EAGVVQSPRYKIIEKKQPVAFWCNPISGHNTLYWYLQNLGQGPELLIRYENEEAVDDSQLPKDRFSAERLKGVDSTLKIQPAELGDSAVYLCASSSRVGQGKNIQYFGAGTRLSVL.

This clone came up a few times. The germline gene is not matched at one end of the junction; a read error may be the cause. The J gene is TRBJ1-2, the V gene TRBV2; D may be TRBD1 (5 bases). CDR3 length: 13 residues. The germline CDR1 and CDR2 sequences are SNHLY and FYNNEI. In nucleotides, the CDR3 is TGTGCCAGCACCTCCGGGACGTTTTATGTCTACACCTTC. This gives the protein CASTSGTFYVYTF.

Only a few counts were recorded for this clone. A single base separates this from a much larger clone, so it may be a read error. CDR3 residues: CSGKSGNTGAFF. CDR3 sequence (DNA): TGCAGCGGTAAGTCCGGGAACACTGGAGCTTTCTTT. The rearrangement joins TRBV29-1 to TRBJ1-1; D gene uncertain. CDR3 length: 12 amino acids. Germline assignment: CDR1 SQVTM and CDR2 ANQGSEA.

CDR3 region: CASMSDRAELFF. CDR3 DNA: TGTGCCAGCATGTCCGACAGGGCAGAACTGTTTTTT. V usage is TRBV6-5 and J usage is TRBJ1-4, with TRBD1 matching 7 bases. Germline V lookup: CDR1 MNHEY, CDR2 SVGAGI. Losses at the gene ends were 7 bases for V and 12 bases for J; bases not matched to a gene: 8. CDR3 length: 12 amino acids.